These 10 T cell receptor beta chains share one sample of origin, sequenced in a study of T-cell memory formation after mild COVID-19. Each CDR3 protein gets one entry after TCRdb re-called the 5' RACE reads with MiXCR. The sample comprises 550,000 to 650,000 distinct CDR3 sequences, around a sixth of which are singletons, and around 7.8% rests with the top ten. Source material: PBMCs or a T cell subset sorted from them (not recorded which). All receptors derive from an adult woman who had mild COVID-19 (a few samples of this study predate the infection). Cell type and time point are not known.

The sample holds one count of this clonotype. This chain connects TRBV20-1 to TRBJ2-2, with a weak D call TRBD1 (6 bases). The CDR3 contains 16 residues. Trimming pared 1 base from V and 3 bases from J, leaving 15 bases between. Germline values: CDR1 DFQATT, CDR2 SNEGSKA (reference sequence). The DNA for the CDR3 is TGCAGTGCTAGAGGGGGCGCAGGGGCCTACACCGGGGAGCTGTTTTTT. Its translation: CSARGGAGAYTGELFF.

The chain combines TRBV9 with TRBJ2-1; 9 bases map to TRBD1. J was trimmed by 3 bases and V by 4 bases; bases with no gene match: 5. The length of the CDR3 is 15 residues. Per germline, CDR1 SGDLS and CDR2 YYNGEE. The CDR3 loop reads CASSRAGQGYNEQFF. The CDR3 DNA sequence: TGTGCCAGCAGCCGGGCGGGACAGGGCTACAATGAGCAGTTCTTC. The complete variable domain, with remaining parts taken from reference TRBV9 and TRBJ2-1, reads DSGVTQTPKHLITATGQRVTLRCSPRSGDLSVYWYQQSLDQGLQFLIQYYNGEERAKGNILERFSAQQFPDLHSELNLSSLELGDSALYFCASSRAGQGYNEQFFGPGTRLTVL.

This chain joins TRBV5-4 and TRBJ2-3; possibly TRBD2 for D (6 bases). The CDR3 sequence is 16 residues long. CDR1 and CDR2 from the germline V gene are SGHNT and YYREEE (reference sequence). The ends were cut back, 4 bases at V and 0 bases at J, with 15 bases in the middle. Here the CDR3 reads CASSRADYWSTDTQYF. The CDR3 DNA reads as TGTGCCAGCAGCCGTGCGGACTACTGGAGCACAGATACGCAGTATTTT.

This clonotype was seen many times. V and J are TRBV15 and TRBJ2-7; 9 nucleotides align to TRBD1. The CDR3 totals 15 residues. Per germline, CDR1 LNHNV and CDR2 YYDKDF (reference sequence). V gave up 3 bases and J gave up 3 bases; unmatched junction bases: 6. The CDR3, as DNA: TGTGCCACCAGCAGTGTCCCGGGACAGGGCTACGAGCAGTACTTC. Translated: CATSSVPGQGYEQYF.

Ten or more counts support this clonotype. This chain links TRBV7-9 with TRBJ2-1; no definite D call. The CDR3 totals 15 residues. V was cut by 0 bases and J by 0 bases, with 6 bases left in between. Germline V lookup: CDR1 SEHNR, CDR2 FQNEAQ (reference sequence). DNA for the CDR3: TGTGCCAGCAGCTTAGCGGCCAGCTCCTACAATGAGCAGTTCTTC. Translating it yields CASSLAASSYNEQFF.

This clonotype was seen a handful of times. This chain links TRBV11-2 with TRBJ2-5; 11 bases align to TRBD2. The germline V gene has CDR1 SGHAT and CDR2 FQNNGV. The CDR3 is 16 residues long. The trim removed 1 base at V and 5 bases at J, leaving 6 bases unmatched. The DNA of the CDR3 is TGTGCCAGCAGCTTAGTATTAGCGGGGGGGCCGGAGACCCAGTACTTC. This sequence encodes CASSLVLAGGPETQYF.

For the CDR3, the DNA is TGTGCCAGCAGCCTGGCTAGCGGGAGGCTCGAGCAGTACTTC. This codes for CASSLASGRLEQYF. This chain uses TRBV7-2 with TRBJ2-7, with 11 bases identical to TRBD2. This CDR3 region has 14 residues. Germline V lookup: CDR1 SGHTA, CDR2 FQGNSA. V lost 5 bases to trimming and J lost 6 bases; unmatched junction nucleotides: 6.

This clonotype was counted ten times or more. The V and J genes are TRBV20-1 and TRBJ2-2; D gene unclear. The germline gives CDR1 DFQATT, CDR2 SNEGSKA (reference sequence). The CDR3 runs 12 residues. The CDR3 region has the DNA TGCAGCGCCCGCGGGAACACCGGGGAGCTGTTTTTT. Translating it yields CSARGNTGELFF.

The chain recombines TRBV29-1 with TRBJ2-2; D remains unclear. The CDR3 spans 14 residues. Deletions cut 2 bases from V and 4 bases from J, with 11 bases between. Germline lookup yields CDR1 SQVTM and CDR2 ANQGSEA. Here the CDR3 DNA reads TGCAGCGTTGAAAGGCCGTTGGCCACCGGGGAGCTGTTTTTT. Amino acids: CSVERPLATGELFF.

The chain recombines TRBV4-3 with TRBJ1-1, with 7 positions matching TRBD1. CDR1 and CDR2 from the germline V gene are LGHNA and YSLEER. The CDR3 spans 14 residues. Trimming cost V 3 bases and J 5 bases; bases outside gene matches: 6. The CDR3 reads CASSHERQGTEAFF. The CDR3 DNA sequence: TGCGCCAGCAGCCATGAGAGACAGGGTACTGAAGCTTTCTTT.